This T cell receptor (beta chain) was captured by sequencing in a study of T cell changes during pregnancy in multiple sclerosis. The method was immunoSEQ multiplex PCR; TCRdb's version includes in-frame clones alone and lacks a portion of them. The repertoire holds 65,000 to 75,000 clones, about 89% seen once, with roughly 1.4% in the top ten. The CDR3 totals 15 residues. Looked up from germline, CDR1 is GTSNPN and CDR2 is SVGIG (reference sequence). V was trimmed by 3 bases and J by 0 bases, leaving 11 bases between them. The sample holds a few counts of this clone. This sequence originates from a female donor with multiple sclerosis, enrolled in a pregnancy study. The sample in question was peripheral blood, obtained in the second trimester of pregnancy. This chain joins TRBV30 and TRBJ1-4; a possible D gene is TRBD1 (5 bases). CDR3 amino acids: CAWREGRSTNEKLFF. CDR3 nucleotide sequence: TGTGCCTGGAGGGAGGGACGGTCAACTAATGAAAAACTGTTTTTT.